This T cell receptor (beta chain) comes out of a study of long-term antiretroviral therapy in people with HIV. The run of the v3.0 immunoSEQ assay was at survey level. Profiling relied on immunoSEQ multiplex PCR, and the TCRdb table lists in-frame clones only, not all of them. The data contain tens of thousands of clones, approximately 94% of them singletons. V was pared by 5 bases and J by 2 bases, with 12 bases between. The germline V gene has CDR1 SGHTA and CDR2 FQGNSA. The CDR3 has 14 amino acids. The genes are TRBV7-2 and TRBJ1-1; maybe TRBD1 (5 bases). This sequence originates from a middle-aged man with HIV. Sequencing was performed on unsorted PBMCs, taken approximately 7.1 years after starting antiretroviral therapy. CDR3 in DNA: TGTGCCAGCAGCAACCTCCAGGGAAACACTGAAGCTTTCTTT. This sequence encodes CASSNLQGNTEAFF. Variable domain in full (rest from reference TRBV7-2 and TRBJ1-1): GAGVSQSPSNKVTEKGKDVELRCDPISGHTALYWYRQSLGQGLEFLIYFQGNSAPDKSGLPSDRFSAERTGGSVSTLTIQRTQQEDSAVYLCASSNLQGNTEAFFGQGTRLTVV.